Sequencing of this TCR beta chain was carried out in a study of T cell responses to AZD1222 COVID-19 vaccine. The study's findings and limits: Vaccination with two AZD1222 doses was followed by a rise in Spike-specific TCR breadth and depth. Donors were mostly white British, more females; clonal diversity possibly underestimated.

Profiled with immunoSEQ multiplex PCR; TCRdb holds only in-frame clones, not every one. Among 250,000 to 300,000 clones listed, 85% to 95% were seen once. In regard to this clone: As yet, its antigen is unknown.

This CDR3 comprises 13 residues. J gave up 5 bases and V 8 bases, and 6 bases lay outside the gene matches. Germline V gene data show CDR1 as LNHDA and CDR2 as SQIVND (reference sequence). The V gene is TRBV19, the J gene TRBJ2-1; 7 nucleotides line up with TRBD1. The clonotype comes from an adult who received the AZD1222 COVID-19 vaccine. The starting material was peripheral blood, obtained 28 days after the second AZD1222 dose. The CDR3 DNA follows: TGTGCCAGTGGTGGGACAGTGGACAATGAGCAGTTCTTC. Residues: CASGGTVDNEQFF.